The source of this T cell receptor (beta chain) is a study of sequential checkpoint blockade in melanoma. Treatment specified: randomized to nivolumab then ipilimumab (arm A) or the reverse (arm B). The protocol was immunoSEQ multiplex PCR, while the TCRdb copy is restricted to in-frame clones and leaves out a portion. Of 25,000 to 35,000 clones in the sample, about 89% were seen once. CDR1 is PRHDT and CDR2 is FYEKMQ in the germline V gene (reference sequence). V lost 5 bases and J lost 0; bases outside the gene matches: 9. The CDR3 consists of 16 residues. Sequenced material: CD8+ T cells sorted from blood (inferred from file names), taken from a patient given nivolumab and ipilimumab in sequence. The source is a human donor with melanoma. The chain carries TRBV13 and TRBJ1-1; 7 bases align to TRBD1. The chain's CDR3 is CASSPGQDLMNTEAFF. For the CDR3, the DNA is TGTGCCAGCAGCCCCGGACAGGATCTAATGAACACTGAAGCTTTCTTT.